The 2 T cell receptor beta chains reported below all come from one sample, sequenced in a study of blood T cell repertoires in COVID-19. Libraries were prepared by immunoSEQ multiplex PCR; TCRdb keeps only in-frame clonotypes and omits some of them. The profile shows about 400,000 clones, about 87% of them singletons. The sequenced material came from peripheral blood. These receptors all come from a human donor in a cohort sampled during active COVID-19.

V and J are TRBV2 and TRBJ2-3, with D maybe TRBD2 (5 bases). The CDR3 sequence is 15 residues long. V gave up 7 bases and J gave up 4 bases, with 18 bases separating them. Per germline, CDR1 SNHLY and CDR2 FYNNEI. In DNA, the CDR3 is TGTGCCAGCACCTCGGAGGCCCTTATGGCAGATACGCAGTATTTT. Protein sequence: CASTSEALMADTQYF.

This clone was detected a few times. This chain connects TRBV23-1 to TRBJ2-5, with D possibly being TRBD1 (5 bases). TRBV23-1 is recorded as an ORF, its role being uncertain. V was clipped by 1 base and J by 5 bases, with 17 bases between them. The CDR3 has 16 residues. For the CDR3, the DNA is TGCGCCAGCAGTCAATGGCCGCCAGGGTGGCAGGAGACCCAGTACTTC. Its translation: CASSQWPPGWQETQYF.